This T cell receptor (beta chain) was recorded in a study of blood T cell repertoires in COVID-19. Study at large: The United States, Italy and Spain were the sources of the acute and convalescent COVID-19 samples. T cells, B-cell-depleted T cells, or PBMCs provided the cDNA or gDNA that served as material.

Original analysis: Reference gene primers were amplified, and this amplification served to estimate nucleated cell counts. Assay used: immunoSEQ multiplex PCR; TCRdb lists only in-frame clones, some missing. The D gene and trimming were derived from the DNA, and the V and J assignments and clone size from that table. The sample consists of approximately 160,000 clones, roughly 80% of them appearing once. Sequenced: peripheral blood. The sequence came from a man aged 65-85 years with acute or convalescent COVID-19.

DNA of the CDR3: TGTGCCAGCAGTCGGACAGCTAATAACTATGGCTACACCTTC. Translation: CASSRTANNYGYTF. The genes are TRBV2 and TRBJ1-2; perhaps TRBD1 as D (6 bases). Germline V lookup: CDR1 SNHLY, CDR2 FYNNEI. The CDR3 sequence is 14 residues long. The V end was cut by 5 bases, the J end by 1 base, with 11 bases between.